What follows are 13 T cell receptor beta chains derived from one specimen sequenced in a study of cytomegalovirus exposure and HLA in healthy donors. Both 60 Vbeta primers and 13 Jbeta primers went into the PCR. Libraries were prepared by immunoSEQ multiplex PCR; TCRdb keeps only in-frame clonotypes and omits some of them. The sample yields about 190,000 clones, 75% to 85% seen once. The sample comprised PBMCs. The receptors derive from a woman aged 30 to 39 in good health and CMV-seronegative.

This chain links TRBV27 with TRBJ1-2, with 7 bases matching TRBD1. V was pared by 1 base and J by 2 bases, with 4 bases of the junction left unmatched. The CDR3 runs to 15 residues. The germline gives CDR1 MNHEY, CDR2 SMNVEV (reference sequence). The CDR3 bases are TGTGCCAGCAGTTTATTCTCAGGGGGAAACTATGGCTACACCTTC. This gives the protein CASSLFSGGNYGYTF.

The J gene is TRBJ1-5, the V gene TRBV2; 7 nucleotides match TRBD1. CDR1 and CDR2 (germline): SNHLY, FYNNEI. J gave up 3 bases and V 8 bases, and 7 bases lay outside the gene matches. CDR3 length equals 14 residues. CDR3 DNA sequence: TGTGCCAGCTCCATGGGACAGTACAATCAGCCCCAGCATTTT. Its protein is CASSMGQYNQPQHF.

The CDR3 DNA reads as TGTGCCAGCACGGCGACAGTCATTGCTCCAAACTACGAGCAGTACTTC. It codes for CASTATVIAPNYEQYF. The chain uses TRBV2 and TRBJ2-7; D is perhaps TRBD1 (5 bases). Germline-derived CDR1 and CDR2 are SNHLY and FYNNEI. Trimming pared 7 bases from V and 3 bases from J, leaving 22 bases between. The CDR3 is 16 residues long.

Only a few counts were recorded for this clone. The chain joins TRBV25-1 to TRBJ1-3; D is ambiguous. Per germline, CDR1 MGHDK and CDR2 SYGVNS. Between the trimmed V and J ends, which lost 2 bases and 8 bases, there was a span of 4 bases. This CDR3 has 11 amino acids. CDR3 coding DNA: TGTGCCAGCAGTGAAATAGACACCATATATTTT. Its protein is CASSEIDTIYF.

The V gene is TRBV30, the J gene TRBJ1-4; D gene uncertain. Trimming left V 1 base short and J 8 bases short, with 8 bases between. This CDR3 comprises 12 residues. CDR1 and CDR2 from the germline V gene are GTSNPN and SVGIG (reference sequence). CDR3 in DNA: TGTGCCTGGAGTGACAGTTGGGAAAAACTGTTTTTT. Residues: CAWSDSWEKLFF.

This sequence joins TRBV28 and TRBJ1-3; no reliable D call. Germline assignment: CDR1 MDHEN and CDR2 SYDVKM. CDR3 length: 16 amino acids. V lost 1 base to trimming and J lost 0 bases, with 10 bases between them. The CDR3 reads CASSLFPRYSGNTIYF. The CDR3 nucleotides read TGTGCCAGCAGTTTATTTCCCCGGTACTCTGGAAACACCATATATTTT.

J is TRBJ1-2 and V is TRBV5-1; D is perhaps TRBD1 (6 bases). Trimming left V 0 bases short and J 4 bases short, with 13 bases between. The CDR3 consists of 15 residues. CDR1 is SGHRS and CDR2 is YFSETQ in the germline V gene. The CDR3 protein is CASSLEQGVSYGYTF. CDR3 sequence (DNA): TGCGCCAGCAGCTTGGAACAGGGAGTATCCTATGGCTACACCTTC.

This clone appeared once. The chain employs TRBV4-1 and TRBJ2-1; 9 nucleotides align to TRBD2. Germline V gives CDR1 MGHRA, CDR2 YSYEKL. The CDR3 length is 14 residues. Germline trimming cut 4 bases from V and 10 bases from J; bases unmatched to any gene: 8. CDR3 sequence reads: CASSRIPSGREQFF. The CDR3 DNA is TGCGCCAGCAGCCGAATTCCAAGCGGGAGGGAGCAGTTCTTC.

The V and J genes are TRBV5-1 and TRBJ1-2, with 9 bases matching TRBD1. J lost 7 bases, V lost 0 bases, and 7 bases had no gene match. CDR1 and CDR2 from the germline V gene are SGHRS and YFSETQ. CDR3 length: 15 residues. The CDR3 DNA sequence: TGCGCCAGCAGCTTGGGGGAACAGGGGGCTAGTGGCTACACCTTC. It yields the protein CASSLGEQGASGYTF. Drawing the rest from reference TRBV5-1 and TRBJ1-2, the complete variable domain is KAGVTQTPRYLIKTRGQQVTLSCSPISGHRSVSWYQQTPGQGLQFLFEYFSETQRNKGNFPGRFSGRQFSNSRSEMNVSTLELGDSALYLCASSLGEQGASGYTFGSGTRLTVV.

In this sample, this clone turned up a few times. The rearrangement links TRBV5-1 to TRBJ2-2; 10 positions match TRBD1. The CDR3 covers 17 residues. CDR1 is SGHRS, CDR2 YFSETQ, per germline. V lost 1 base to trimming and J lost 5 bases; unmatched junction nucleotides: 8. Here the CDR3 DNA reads TGCGCCAGCAGCTTGAATTCGGGACAGGGGCCAACCGGGGAGCTGTTTTTT. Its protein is CASSLNSGQGPTGELFF.

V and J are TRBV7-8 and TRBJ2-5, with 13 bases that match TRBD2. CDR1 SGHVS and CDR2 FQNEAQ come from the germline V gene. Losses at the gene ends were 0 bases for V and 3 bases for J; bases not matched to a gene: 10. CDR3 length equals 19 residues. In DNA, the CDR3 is TGTGCCAGCAGCTTAGCGTTCGGGACTAGCGGGACTGGGGAAGAGACCCAGTACTTC. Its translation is CASSLAFGTSGTGEETQYF.

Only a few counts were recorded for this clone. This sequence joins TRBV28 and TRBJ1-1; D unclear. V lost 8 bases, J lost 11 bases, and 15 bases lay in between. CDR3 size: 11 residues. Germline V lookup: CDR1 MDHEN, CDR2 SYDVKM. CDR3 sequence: CASCDGSGAFF. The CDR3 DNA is TGTGCCAGCTGCGATGGCTCGGGTGCTTTCTTT.

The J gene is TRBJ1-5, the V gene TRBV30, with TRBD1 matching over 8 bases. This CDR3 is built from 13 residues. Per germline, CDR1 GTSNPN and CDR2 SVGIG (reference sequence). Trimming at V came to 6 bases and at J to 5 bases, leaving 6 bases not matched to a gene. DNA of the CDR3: TGTGCCTGCAATGGACAGGGTGATCAGCCCCAGCATTTT. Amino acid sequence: CACNGQGDQPQHF.